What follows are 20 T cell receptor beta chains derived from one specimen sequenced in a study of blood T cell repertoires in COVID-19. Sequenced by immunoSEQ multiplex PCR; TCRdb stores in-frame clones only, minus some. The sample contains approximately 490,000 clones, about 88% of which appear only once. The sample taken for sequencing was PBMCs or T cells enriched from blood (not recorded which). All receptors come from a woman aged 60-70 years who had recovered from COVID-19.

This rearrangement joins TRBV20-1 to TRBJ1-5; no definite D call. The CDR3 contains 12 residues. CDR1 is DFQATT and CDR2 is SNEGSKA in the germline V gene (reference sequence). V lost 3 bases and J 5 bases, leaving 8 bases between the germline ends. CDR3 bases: TGCAGTGCTAGTCGAGCGGATCAGCCCCAGCATTTT. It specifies CSASRADQPQHF.

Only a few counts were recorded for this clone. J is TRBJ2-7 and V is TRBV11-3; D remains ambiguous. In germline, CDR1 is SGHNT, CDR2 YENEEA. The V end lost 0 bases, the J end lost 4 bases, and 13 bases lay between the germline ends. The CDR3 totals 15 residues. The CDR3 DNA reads TGTGCCAGCAGCTTAGAAGGCGGCAGCATATACGAGCAGTACTTC. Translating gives CASSLEGGSIYEQYF. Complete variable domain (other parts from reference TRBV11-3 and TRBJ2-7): EAGVVQSPRYKIIEKKQPVAFWCNPISGHNTLYWYLQNLGQGPELLIRYENEEAVDDSQLPKDRFSAERLKGVDSTLKIQPAELGDSAVYLCASSLEGGSIYEQYFGPGTRLTVT.

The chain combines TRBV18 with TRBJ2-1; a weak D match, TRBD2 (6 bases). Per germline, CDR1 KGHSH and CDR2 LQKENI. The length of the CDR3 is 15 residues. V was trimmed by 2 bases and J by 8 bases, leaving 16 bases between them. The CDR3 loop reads CASSPRVGGGDEQFF. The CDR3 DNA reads TGTGCCAGCTCACCAAGAGTGGGGGGAGGAGATGAGCAGTTCTTC.

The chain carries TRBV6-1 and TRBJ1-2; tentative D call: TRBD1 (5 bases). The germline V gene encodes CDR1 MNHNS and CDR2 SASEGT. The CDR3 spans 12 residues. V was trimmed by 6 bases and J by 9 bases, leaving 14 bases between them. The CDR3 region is CASRDKTGSYTF. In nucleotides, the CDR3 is TGTGCCAGCAGGGACAAAACCGGTAGCTACACCTTC.

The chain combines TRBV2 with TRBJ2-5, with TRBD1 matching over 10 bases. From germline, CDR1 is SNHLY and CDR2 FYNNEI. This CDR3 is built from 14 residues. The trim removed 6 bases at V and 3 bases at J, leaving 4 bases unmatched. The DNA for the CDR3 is TGTGCCAGCAGGAAGACAGGGGGCGAAGAGACCCAGTACTTC. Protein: CASRKTGGEETQYF.

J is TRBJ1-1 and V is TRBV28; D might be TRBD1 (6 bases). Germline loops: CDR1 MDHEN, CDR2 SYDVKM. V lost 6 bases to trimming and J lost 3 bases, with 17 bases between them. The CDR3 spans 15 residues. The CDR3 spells CASSRLTGLDTEAFF. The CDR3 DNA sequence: TGTGCCAGCAGCCGACTCACAGGGCTTGACACTGAAGCTTTCTTT.

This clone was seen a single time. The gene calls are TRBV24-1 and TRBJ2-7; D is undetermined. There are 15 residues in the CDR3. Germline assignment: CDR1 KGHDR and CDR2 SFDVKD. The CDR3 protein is CATSDPTGSSDEQYV. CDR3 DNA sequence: TGTGCCACCAGTGATCCTACTGGTTCCTCCGACGAGCAGTACGTC.

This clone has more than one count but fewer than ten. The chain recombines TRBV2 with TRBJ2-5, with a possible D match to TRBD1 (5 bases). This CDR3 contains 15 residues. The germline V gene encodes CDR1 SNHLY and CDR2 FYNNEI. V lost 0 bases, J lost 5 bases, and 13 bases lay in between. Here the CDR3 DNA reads TGTGCCAGCAGTGAAGCGGGGCTTTGGCGGGAGACCCAGTACTTC. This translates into CASSEAGLWRETQYF.

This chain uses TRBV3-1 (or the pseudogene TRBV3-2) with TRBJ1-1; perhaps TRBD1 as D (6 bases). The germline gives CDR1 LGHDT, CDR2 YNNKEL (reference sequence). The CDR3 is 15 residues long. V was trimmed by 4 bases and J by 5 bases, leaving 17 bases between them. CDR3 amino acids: CASSLGTFGGTEAFF. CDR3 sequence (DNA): TGTGCCAGCAGCCTGGGGACATTCGGGGGGACTGAAGCTTTCTTT.

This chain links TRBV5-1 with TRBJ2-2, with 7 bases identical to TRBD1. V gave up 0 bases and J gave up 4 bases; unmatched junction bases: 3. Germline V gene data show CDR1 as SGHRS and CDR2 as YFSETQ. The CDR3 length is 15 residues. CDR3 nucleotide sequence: TGCGCCAGCAGCTTGGCGTCAGGGGGCACCGGGGAGCTGTTTTTT. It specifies CASSLASGGTGELFF.

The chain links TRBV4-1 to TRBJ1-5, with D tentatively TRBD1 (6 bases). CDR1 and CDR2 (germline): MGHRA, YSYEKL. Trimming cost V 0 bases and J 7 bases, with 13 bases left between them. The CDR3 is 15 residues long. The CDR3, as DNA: TGCGCCAGCAGCCAAGATCTCGCAGACAGGCAGCCCCAGCATTTT. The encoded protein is CASSQDLADRQPQHF.

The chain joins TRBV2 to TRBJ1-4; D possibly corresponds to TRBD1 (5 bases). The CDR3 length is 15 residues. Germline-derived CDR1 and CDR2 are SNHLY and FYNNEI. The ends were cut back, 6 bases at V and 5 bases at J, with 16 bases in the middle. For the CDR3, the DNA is TGTGCCAGCAGGGCAACAGGTTCAAGAAATGAAAAACTGTTTTTT. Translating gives CASRATGSRNEKLFF.

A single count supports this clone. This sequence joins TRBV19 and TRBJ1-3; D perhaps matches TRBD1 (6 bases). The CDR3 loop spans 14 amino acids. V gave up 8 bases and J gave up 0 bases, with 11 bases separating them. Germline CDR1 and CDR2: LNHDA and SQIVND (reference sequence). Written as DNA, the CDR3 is TGTGCCAGTCTGGACAGCCGCTCTGGAAACACCATATATTTT. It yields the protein CASLDSRSGNTIYF. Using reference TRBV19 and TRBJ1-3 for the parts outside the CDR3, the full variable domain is DGGITQSPKYLFRKEGQNVTLSCEQNLNHDAMYWYRQDPGQGLRLIYYSQIVNDFQKGDIAEGYSVSREKKESFPLTVTSAQKNPTAFYLCASLDSRSGNTIYFGEGSWLTVV.

The CDR3 DNA follows: TGCAGCGTTGGGAGGCAGGGGTTGAAAACAGATACGCAGTATTTT. Translation gives CSVGRQGLKTDTQYF. V and J are TRBV29-1 and TRBJ2-3, with D possibly matching TRBD1 (6 bases). The V gene lost 4 bases and the J gene lost 3 bases, with 17 bases spanning the gap. Germline CDR1 and CDR2: SQVTM and ANQGSEA. The CDR3 covers 15 residues.

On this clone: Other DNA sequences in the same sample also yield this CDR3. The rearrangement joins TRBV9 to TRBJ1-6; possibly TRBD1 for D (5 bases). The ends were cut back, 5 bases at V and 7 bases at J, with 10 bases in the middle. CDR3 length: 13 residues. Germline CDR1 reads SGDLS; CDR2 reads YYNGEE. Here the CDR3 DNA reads TGTGCCAGCAGTGGACAAGGAAATTCACCCCTCCACTTT. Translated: CASSGQGNSPLHF.

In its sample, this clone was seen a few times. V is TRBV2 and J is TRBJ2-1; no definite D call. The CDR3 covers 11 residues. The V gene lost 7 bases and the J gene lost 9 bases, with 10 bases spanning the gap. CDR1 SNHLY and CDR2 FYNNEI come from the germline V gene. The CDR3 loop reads CASNFYGEQFF. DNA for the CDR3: TGTGCCAGCAATTTCTACGGTGAGCAGTTCTTC.

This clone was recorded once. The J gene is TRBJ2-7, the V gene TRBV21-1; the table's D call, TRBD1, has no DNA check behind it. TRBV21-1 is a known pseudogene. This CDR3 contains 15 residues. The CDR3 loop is CASSSIGTGSREQYF. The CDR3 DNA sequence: TGTGCCAGCAGCTCCATCGGGACAGGGTCTCGCGAGCAGTACTTC.

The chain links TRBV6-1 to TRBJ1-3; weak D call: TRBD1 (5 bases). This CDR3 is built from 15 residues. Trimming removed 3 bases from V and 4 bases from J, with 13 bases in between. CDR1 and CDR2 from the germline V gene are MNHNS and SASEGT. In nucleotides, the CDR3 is TGTGCCAGCAGTGACGGGGGTTCTTTGGGAAACACCATATATTTT. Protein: CASSDGGSLGNTIYF.

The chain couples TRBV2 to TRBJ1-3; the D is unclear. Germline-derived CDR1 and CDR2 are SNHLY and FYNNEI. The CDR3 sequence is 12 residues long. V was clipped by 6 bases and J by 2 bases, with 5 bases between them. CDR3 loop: CASRRAGNTIYF. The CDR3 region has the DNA TGTGCCAGCAGGAGGGCTGGAAACACCATATATTTT.

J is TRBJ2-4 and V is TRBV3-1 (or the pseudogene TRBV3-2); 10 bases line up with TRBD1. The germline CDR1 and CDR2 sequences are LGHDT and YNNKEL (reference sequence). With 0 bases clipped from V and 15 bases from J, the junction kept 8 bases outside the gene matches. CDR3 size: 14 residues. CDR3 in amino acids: CASSQEGTGVRSYF. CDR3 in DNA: TGTGCCAGCAGCCAAGAGGGGACAGGGGTCCGCTCGTACTTC.